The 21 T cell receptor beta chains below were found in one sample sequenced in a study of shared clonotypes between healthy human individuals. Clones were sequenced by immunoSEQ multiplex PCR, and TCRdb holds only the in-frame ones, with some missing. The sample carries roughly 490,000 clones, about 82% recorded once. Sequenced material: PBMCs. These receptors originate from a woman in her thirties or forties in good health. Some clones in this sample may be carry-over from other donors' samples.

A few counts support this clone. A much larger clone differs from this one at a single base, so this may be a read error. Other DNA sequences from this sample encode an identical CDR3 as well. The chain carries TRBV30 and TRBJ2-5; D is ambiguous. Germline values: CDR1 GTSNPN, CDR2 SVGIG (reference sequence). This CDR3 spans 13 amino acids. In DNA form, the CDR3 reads TGTGCCCGGAGTCACGGCAGTCGGGAGACCCAGTACTTC. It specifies CARSHGSRETQYF.

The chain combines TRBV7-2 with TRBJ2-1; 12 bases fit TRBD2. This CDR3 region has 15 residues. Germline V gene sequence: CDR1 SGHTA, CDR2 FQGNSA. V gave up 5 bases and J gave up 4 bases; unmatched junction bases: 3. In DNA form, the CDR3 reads TGTGCCAGCAGCGAACTAGCGGGAGGATACAATGAGCAGTTCTTC. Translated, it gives CASSELAGGYNEQFF.

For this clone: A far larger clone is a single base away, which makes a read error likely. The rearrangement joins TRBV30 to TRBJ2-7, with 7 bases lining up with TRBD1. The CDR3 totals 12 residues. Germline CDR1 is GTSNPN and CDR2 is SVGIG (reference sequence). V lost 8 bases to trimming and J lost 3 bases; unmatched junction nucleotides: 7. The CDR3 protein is CALHRDSYEQYF. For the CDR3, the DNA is TGTGCCCTCCACCGGGACAGCTACGAGCAGTACTTC.

The chain's CDR3 is CASSLAAGTAGYEQYF. The DNA for the CDR3 is TGTGCCAGCAGCTTAGCTGCCGGGACAGCTGGCTACGAGCAGTACTTC. V gene TRBV7-2 combines with J gene TRBJ2-7, with TRBD1 identical over 7 bases. In germline, CDR1 is SGHTA, CDR2 FQGNSA. The CDR3 runs to 16 residues. Trimming at V came to 0 bases and at J to 3 bases, leaving 8 bases not matched to a gene.

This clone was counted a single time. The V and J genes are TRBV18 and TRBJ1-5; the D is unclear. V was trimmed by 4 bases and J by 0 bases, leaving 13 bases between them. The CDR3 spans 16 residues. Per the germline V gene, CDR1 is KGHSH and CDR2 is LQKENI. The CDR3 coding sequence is TGTGCCAGCTCACGAGGGTTAGCGAATAGCAATCAGCCCCAGCATTTT. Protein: CASSRGLANSNQPQHF.

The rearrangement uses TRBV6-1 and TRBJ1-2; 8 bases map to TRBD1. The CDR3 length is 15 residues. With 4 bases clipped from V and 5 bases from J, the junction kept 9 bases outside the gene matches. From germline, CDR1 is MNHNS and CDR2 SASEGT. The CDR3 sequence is CASSVTRTGTYGYTF. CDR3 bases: TGTGCCAGCAGTGTTACCAGGACAGGGACGTATGGCTACACCTTC.

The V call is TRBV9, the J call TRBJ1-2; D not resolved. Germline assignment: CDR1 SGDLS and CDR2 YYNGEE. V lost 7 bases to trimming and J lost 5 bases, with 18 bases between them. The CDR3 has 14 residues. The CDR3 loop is CASLLAPAEYGYTF. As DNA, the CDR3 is TGTGCCAGCCTACTGGCCCCCGCGGAGTATGGCTACACCTTC. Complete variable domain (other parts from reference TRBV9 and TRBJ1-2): DSGVTQTPKHLITATGQRVTLRCSPRSGDLSVYWYQQSLDQGLQFLIQYYNGEERAKGNILERFSAQQFPDLHSELNLSSLELGDSALYFCASLLAPAEYGYTFGSGTRLTVV.

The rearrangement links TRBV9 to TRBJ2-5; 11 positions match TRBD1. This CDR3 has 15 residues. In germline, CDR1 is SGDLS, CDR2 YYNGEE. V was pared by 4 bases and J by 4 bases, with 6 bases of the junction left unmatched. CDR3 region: CASSPGTGGGETQYF. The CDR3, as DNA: TGTGCCAGCAGCCCGGGGACAGGGGGGGGAGAGACCCAGTACTTC.

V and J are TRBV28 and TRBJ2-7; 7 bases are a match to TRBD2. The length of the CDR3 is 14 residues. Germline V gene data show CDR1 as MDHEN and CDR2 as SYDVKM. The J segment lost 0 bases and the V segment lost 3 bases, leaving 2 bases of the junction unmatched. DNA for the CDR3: TGTGCCAGCAGTTTTCGCGGGGGCTCCTACGAGCAGTACTTC. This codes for CASSFRGGSYEQYF.

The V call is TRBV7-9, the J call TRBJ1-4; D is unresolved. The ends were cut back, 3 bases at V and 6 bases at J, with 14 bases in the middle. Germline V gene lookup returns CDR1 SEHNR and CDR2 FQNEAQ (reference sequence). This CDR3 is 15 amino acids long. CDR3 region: CASSFFGQADEKLFF. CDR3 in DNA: TGTGCCAGCAGCTTTTTCGGTCAGGCGGATGAAAAACTGTTTTTT.

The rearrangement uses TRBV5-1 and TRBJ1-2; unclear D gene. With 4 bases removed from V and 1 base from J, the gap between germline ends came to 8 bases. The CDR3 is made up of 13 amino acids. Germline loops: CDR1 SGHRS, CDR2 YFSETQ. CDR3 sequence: CASSDMGNYGYTF. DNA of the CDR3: TGCGCCAGCAGCGACATGGGTAACTATGGCTACACCTTC.

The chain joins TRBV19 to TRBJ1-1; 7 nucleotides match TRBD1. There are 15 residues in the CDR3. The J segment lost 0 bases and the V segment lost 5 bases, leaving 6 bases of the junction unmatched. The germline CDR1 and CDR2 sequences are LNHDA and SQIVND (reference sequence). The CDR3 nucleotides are TGTGCCAGTAGTCCCTGGGACAGCATGAACACTGAAGCTTTCTTT. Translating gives CASSPWDSMNTEAFF.

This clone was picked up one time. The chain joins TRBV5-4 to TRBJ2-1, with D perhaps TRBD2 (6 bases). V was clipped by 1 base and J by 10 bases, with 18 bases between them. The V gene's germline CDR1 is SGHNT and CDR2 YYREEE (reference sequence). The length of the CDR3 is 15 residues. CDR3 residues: CASSLYSGVSGEQFF. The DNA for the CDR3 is TGTGCCAGCAGCTTGTATTCGGGAGTGAGCGGCGAGCAGTTCTTC.

CDR3 sequence (DNA): TGTGCCAGCAGCACCACGGGACAGGGCTATTACAATGAGCAGTTCTTC. The encoded protein is CASSTTGQGYYNEQFF. The gene calls are TRBV27 and TRBJ2-1; 9 nucleotides match TRBD1. Germline V CDR1 and CDR2: MNHEY, SMNVEV (reference sequence). The junction had 10 bases not matched to a gene; V was cut back by 6 bases and J by 4 bases. This CDR3 has 16 amino acids.

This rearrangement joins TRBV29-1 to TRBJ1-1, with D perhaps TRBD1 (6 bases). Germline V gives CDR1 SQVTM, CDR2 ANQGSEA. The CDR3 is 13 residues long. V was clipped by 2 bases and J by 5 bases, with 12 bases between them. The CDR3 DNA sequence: TGCAGCGTTGAACGGGACATAGAGACTGAAGCTTTCTTT. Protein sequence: CSVERDIETEAFF.

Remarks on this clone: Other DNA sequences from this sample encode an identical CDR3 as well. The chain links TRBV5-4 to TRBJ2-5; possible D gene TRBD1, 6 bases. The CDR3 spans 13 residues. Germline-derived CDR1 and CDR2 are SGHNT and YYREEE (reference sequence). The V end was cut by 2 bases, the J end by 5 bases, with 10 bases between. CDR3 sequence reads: CASSLGGEETQYF. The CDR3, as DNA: TGTGCCAGCAGCTTAGGGGGAGAGGAGACCCAGTACTTC.

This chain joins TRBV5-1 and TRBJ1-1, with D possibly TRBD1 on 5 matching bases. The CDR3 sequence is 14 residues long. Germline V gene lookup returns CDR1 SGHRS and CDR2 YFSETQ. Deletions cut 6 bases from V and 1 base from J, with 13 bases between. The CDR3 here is CASNFDGQNTEAFF. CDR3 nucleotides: TGCGCCAGCAACTTCGACGGACAGAACACTGAAGCTTTCTTT.

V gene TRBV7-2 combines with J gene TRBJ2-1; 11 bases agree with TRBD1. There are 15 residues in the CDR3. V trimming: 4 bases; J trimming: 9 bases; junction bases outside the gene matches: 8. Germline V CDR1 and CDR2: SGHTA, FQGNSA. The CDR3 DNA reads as TGTGCCAGCAGCTGGTTTGGACAGGGGGCAGGTGAGCAGTTCTTC. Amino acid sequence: CASSWFGQGAGEQFF. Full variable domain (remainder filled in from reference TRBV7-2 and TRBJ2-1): GAGVSQSPSNKVTEKGKDVELRCDPISGHTALYWYRQSLGQGLEFLIYFQGNSAPDKSGLPSDRFSAERTGGSVSTLTIQRTQQEDSAVYLCASSWFGQGAGEQFFGPGTRLTVL.

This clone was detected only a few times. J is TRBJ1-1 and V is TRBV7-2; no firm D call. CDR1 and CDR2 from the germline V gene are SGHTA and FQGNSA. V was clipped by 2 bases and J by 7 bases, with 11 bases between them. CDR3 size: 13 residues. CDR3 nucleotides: TGTGCCAGCAGCTTACCTTCTTTAGTTGAAGCTTTCTTT. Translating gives CASSLPSLVEAFF.

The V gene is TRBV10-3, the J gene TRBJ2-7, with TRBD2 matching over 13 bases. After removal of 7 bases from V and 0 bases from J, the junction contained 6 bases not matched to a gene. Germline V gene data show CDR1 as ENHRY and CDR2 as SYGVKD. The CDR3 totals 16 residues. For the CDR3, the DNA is TGTGCCATCACTGGGACTAGCGGGGCAAGCTCCTACGAGCAGTACTTC. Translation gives CAITGTSGASSYEQYF.

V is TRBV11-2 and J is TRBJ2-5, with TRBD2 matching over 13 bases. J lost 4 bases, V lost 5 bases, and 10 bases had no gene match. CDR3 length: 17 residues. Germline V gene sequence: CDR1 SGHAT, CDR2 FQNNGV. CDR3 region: CASSATGLAGAVETQYF. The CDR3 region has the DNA TGTGCCAGCAGCGCGACCGGACTAGCGGGAGCTGTAGAGACCCAGTACTTC.